The sample holds one count of the clone carrying this TCR beta chain. Antigen specificity is unknown. From germline, CDR1 is SGHNT and CDR2 YYREEE (reference sequence). V lost 1 base and J lost 7; bases outside the gene matches: 5. The CDR3 totals 15 residues. The sample belongs to a study of shared clonotypes between healthy human individuals. A CD45RA+ naive subset and a CD45RA-negative memory subset were split from CD4+ cells. The authors split each subset's genomic DNA evenly across several immunoSEQ plates. Data came from immunoSEQ multiplex PCR; TCRdb stores just in-frame clones and leaves some out. Of millions of clones in the sample, more than 80% were seen once. Study outcomes and limitations: Estimated richness was generally greater in naive than memory subsets.

The gene calls are TRBV5-4 and TRBJ1-6; TRBD1 aligns across 7 bases. The TCR originated in a man between 18 and 29 years old in good health. Sequences were obtained from naive CD4+ T cells sorted from blood. Subset in this sample: CD45RA+ positively selected. The DNA of the CDR3 is TGTGCCAGCAGCTTGCGGCAGGGGGGCAATTCACCCCTCCACTTT. Encoded protein: CASSLRQGGNSPLHF. Together with reference TRBV5-4 and TRBJ1-6, the CDR3 gives the full variable domain: ETGVTQSPTHLIKTRGQQVTLRCSSQSGHNTVSWYQQALGQGPQFIFQYYREEENGRGNFPPRFSGLQFPNYSSELNVNALELDDSALYLCASSLRQGGNSPLHFGNGTRLTVT.